These 23 T cell receptor beta chains were all obtained from the same sample, sequenced in a study of blood T cell repertoires in COVID-19. The protocol was immunoSEQ multiplex PCR, while the TCRdb copy is restricted to in-frame clones and leaves out a portion. The table shows over 150,000 clones, with roughly 87% occurring only once. The specimen was PBMCs or T cells enriched from blood (not recorded which). These receptors all come from a woman aged 45-65 years who had recovered from COVID-19.

The chain joins TRBV28 to TRBJ2-2; 10 bases map to TRBD2. The CDR3 has 17 residues. Germline CDR1 MDHEN, CDR2 SYDVKM. The trim removed 1 base at V and 1 base at J, leaving 3 bases unmatched. The CDR3 loop reads CASSLFASGGNTGELFF. CDR3 coding DNA: TGTGCCAGCAGTTTATTTGCTAGCGGGGGGAACACCGGGGAGCTGTTTTTT.

This clone came up once. The chain links TRBV6-1 to TRBJ1-1; D unresolved. This CDR3 region has 14 residues. V gave up 3 bases and J gave up 9 bases, with 17 bases separating them. In germline, CDR1 is MNHNS, CDR2 SASEGT. CDR3 protein: CASSDPGFQIKAFF. CDR3 nucleotides: TGTGCCAGCAGTGACCCGGGTTTTCAGATCAAAGCTTTCTTT.

The J gene is TRBJ2-7, the V gene TRBV19; 10 positions match TRBD1. The CDR3 is made up of 14 amino acids. Germline V gene sequence: CDR1 LNHDA, CDR2 SQIVND (reference sequence). The trim removed 6 bases at V and 7 bases at J, leaving 9 bases unmatched. The CDR3 DNA reads TGTGCCAGTAGGAAGACAGGGGGCACGGGGGAGCAGTACTTC. This encodes CASRKTGGTGEQYF.

This rearrangement joins TRBV21-1 to TRBJ1-5; the table's D call TRBD1 went unverified against the DNA. TRBV21-1 is assigned pseudogene status. The CDR3 has 14 amino acids. This chain's CDR3 is CASRTGSGNQPQHF. The CDR3 coding sequence is TGTGCCAGCAGGACAGGGTCGGGCAATCAGCCCCAGCATTTT.

CDR3 DNA: TGTGCCAGCAGTCACAGGGAAGATCATGAAAAACTGTTTTTT. This codes for CASSHREDHEKLFF. The rearrangement joins TRBV28 to TRBJ1-4; tentatively, D is TRBD1 (6 bases). CDR1 and CDR2 (germline): MDHEN, SYDVKM. CDR3 length: 14 residues. V was trimmed by 5 bases and J by 6 bases, leaving 13 bases between them. Together with reference TRBV28 and TRBJ1-4, the CDR3 gives the full variable domain: DVKVTQSSRYLVKRTGEKVFLECVQDMDHENMFWYRQDPGLGLRLIYFSYDVKMKEKGDIPEGYSVSREKKERFSLILESASTNQTSMYLCASSHREDHEKLFFGSGTQLSVL.

This clone was picked up one time. The V gene is TRBV3-1 (or the pseudogene TRBV3-2), the J gene TRBJ1-4; perhaps TRBD1 as D (6 bases). Deletions cut 7 bases from V and 4 bases from J, with 16 bases between. CDR1 is LGHDT and CDR2 is YNNKEL in the germline V gene (reference sequence). CDR3 length: 15 amino acids. The CDR3: CASTNGGGVNEKLFF. The CDR3 coding sequence is TGTGCCAGCACCAACGGGGGGGGCGTTAATGAAAAACTGTTTTTT.

V and J are TRBV3-1 (or the pseudogene TRBV3-2) and TRBJ2-3; 10 bases line up with TRBD2. The J segment lost 3 bases and the V segment lost 4 bases, leaving 7 bases of the junction unmatched. Germline V gives CDR1 LGHDT, CDR2 YNNKEL (reference sequence). This CDR3 spans 16 amino acids. The CDR3 is CASSRSAGGVTDTQYF. The CDR3 DNA is TGTGCCAGCAGCCGGTCAGCGGGAGGGGTTACAGATACGCAGTATTTT.

The J gene is TRBJ2-7, the V gene TRBV27; TRBD1 matches at 9 bases. Germline-derived CDR1 and CDR2 are MNHEY and SMNVEV (reference sequence). This CDR3 region has 12 residues. V lost 8 bases to trimming and J lost 3 bases; unmatched junction nucleotides: 2. The DNA of the CDR3 is TGTGCCAGCGGGGACAGGGACTACGAGCAGTACTTC. It codes for CASGDRDYEQYF.

This chain connects TRBV11-1 to TRBJ2-7; D is unresolved. Looked up from germline, CDR1 is SGHAT and CDR2 is FQDESV (reference sequence). Trimming shortened V by 4 bases and J by 2 bases, and 6 bases separated the two germline ends. This CDR3 region has 12 residues. The CDR3 protein is CASSSTPYEQYF. CDR3 sequence (DNA): TGTGCCAGCAGCTCCACACCCTACGAGCAGTACTTC.

This clone was seen only once. The V and J genes are TRBV20-1 and TRBJ2-1; 7 bases fit TRBD1. The V gene's germline CDR1 is DFQATT and CDR2 SNEGSKA (reference sequence). The CDR3 spans 11 residues. J was trimmed by 14 bases and V by 4 bases; bases with no gene match: 8. This CDR3 reads CSANRQGEEFF. CDR3 DNA sequence: TGCAGTGCTAACCGACAGGGAGAGGAGTTCTTC.

This clone was observed a handful of times. The gene calls are TRBV15 and TRBJ2-1, with D possibly being TRBD1 (6 bases). The V end lost 1 base, the J end lost 5 bases, and 15 bases lay between the germline ends. The CDR3 has 16 amino acids. In germline, CDR1 is LNHNV, CDR2 YYDKDF (reference sequence). The CDR3 region is CATSRASTSGDNEQFF. CDR3 nucleotides: TGTGCCACCAGCAGAGCCTCTACCTCAGGGGACAATGAGCAGTTCTTC.

The chain has TRBV29-1 and TRBJ2-7, with TRBD2 matching 9 bases. Germline CDR1 reads SQVTM; CDR2 reads ANQGSEA. The CDR3 loop spans 12 amino acids. V lost 4 bases to trimming and J lost 4 bases; unmatched junction nucleotides: 2. The CDR3 nucleotides are TGCAGCGTTGCTAGCGGGGTATACGAGCAGTACTTC. Translation: CSVASGVYEQYF.

The chain couples TRBV10-3 to TRBJ1-1, with D possibly matching TRBD1 (6 bases). CDR1 ENHRY and CDR2 SYGVKD come from the germline V gene. The CDR3 is made up of 13 amino acids. Here the CDR3 reads CALQPGVNTEAFF. CDR3 in DNA: TGTGCTCTCCAACCAGGGGTGAACACTGAAGCTTTCTTT.

The CDR3 region is CASSRTGGSPGELFF. The DNA of the CDR3 is TGTGCCAGTAGCCGGACAGGGGGCTCCCCCGGGGAGCTGTTTTTT. The V gene is TRBV5-4, the J gene TRBJ2-2, with 11 nucleotides matching TRBD1. Losses at the gene ends were 8 bases for V and 6 bases for J; bases not matched to a gene: 9. The CDR3 consists of 15 residues. Germline V gene sequence: CDR1 SGHNT, CDR2 YYREEE (reference sequence).

This clone occurred once. V and J are TRBV7-2 and TRBJ2-7; 7 bases line up with TRBD2. V lost 5 bases and J lost 7; bases outside the gene matches: 11. The CDR3 covers 14 residues. Germline CDR1 reads SGHTA; CDR2 reads FQGNSA. CDR3 in DNA: TGTGCCAGCAGCATAACGAGCGGGATTACGGAGCAGTACTTC. It yields the protein CASSITSGITEQYF.

The chain employs TRBV5-4 and TRBJ2-2; D may be TRBD2 (5 bases). The V end lost 0 bases, the J end lost 1 base, and 10 bases lay between the germline ends. Germline CDR1 and CDR2: SGHNT and YYREEE (reference sequence). This CDR3 has 16 amino acids. CDR3 amino acids: CASSLVGARNTGELFF. The CDR3 nucleotides read TGTGCCAGCAGCTTGGTGGGAGCGCGGAACACCGGGGAGCTGTTTTTT.

This chain joins TRBV7-3 and TRBJ2-6; the D gene is possibly TRBD1 (6 bases). Germline assignment: CDR1 SGHTA and CDR2 FQGTGA. This CDR3 comprises 15 residues. Trimming took 4 bases from V and 4 from J, leaving 11 bases between them. CDR3 DNA: TGTGCCAGCAGCTCTGAGGGGGTAGGGGCCAACGTCCTGACTTTC. This translates into CASSSEGVGANVLTF.

The chain links TRBV15 to TRBJ1-4; 12 positions match TRBD1. V shed 1 base, J shed 8 bases, and the junction held 5 bases outside the gene matches. Germline V gene sequence: CDR1 LNHNV, CDR2 YYDKDF (reference sequence). The CDR3 runs to 16 residues. The CDR3 nucleotides are TGTGCCACCAGCAGAGTCAGAGGGACAGGGGGCGAAAAACTGTTTTTT. Its protein product is CATSRVRGTGGEKLFF.

The J gene is TRBJ2-7, the V gene TRBV6-5; D remains ambiguous. The CDR3 spans 14 residues. Germline loops: CDR1 MNHEY, CDR2 SVGAGI. Trimming left V 5 bases short and J 2 bases short, with 13 bases between. The CDR3 protein is CASSPQAGTYEQYF. CDR3 DNA: TGTGCCAGCAGTCCCCAGGCAGGAACCTACGAGCAGTACTTC.

This chain uses TRBV3-1 (or the pseudogene TRBV3-2) with TRBJ2-2; TRBD2 aligns across 11 bases. Germline V gives CDR1 LGHDT, CDR2 YNNKEL (reference sequence). V gave up 5 bases and J gave up 4 bases; unmatched junction bases: 9. The CDR3 extends over 17 amino acids. CDR3 in DNA: TGTGCCAGCAGCACGCATCCCCTAGCGGGGGGCACCGGGGAGCTGTTTTTT. It codes for CASSTHPLAGGTGELFF.

The chain carries TRBV13 and TRBJ2-5; 7 bases match TRBD2. V shed 3 bases and J 3 bases; nucleotides not matched to a gene: 4. Germline CDR1 reads PRHDT; CDR2 reads FYEKMQ (reference sequence). The CDR3 totals 14 residues. CDR3 loop: CASSLPGTKETQYF. The CDR3 DNA follows: TGTGCCAGCAGCTTGCCCGGGACTAAAGAGACCCAGTACTTC.

V gene TRBV2 combines with J gene TRBJ1-1, with D uncertain. Trimming cost V 2 bases and J 4 bases, with 14 bases left between them. This CDR3 has 15 amino acids. Germline V CDR1 and CDR2: SNHLY, FYNNEI. The CDR3 sequence is CASSESAGSGTEAFF. CDR3 nucleotide sequence: TGTGCCAGCAGTGAATCGGCGGGCTCAGGCACTGAAGCTTTCTTT. The full variable domain, its missing parts supplied by reference TRBV2 and TRBJ1-1, is EPEVTQTPSHQVTQMGQEVILRCVPISNHLYFYWYRQILGQKVEFLVSFYNNEISEKSEIFDDQFSVERPDGSNFTLKIRSTKLEDSAMYFCASSESAGSGTEAFFGQGTRLTVV.

This sequence joins TRBV28 and TRBJ2-7; TRBD2 agrees at 9 bases. Germline V CDR1 and CDR2: MDHEN, SYDVKM. Unmatched junction bases numbered 18, after V lost 4 bases and J lost 5 bases. The CDR3 extends over 18 amino acids. In DNA, the CDR3 is TGTGCCAGCAGTTCCCCACGGGGGGCTAGCGGGATATGGAACGAGCAGTACTTC. Translated, it gives CASSSPRGASGIWNEQYF.